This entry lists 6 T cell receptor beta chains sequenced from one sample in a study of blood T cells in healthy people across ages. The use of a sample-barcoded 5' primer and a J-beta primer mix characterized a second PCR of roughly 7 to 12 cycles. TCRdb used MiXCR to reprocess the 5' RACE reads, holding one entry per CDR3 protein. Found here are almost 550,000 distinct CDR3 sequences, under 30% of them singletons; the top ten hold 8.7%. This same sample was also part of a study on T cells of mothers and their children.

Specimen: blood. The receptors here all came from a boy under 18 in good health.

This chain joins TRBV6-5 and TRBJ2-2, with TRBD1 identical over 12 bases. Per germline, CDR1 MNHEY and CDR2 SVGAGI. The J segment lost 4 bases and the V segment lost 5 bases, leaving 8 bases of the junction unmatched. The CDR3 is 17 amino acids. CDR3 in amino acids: CASSNQWDRGPTGELFF. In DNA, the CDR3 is TGTGCCAGCAGTAACCAATGGGACAGGGGGCCCACCGGGGAGCTGTTTTTT.

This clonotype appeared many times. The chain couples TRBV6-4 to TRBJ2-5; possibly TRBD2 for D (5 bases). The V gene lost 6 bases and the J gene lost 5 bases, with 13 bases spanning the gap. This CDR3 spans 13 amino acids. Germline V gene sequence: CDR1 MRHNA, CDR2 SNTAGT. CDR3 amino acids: CASSNQAGETQYF. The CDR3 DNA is TGTGCCAGCAGCAACCAGGCGGGTGAGACCCAGTACTTC.

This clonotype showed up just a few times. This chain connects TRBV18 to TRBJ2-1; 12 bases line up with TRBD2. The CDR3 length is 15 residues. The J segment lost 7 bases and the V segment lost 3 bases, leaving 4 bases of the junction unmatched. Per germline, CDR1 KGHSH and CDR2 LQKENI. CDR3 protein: CASSPRTSGVNEQFF. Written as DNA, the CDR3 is TGTGCCAGCTCACCGCGGACTAGCGGGGTAAATGAGCAGTTCTTC.

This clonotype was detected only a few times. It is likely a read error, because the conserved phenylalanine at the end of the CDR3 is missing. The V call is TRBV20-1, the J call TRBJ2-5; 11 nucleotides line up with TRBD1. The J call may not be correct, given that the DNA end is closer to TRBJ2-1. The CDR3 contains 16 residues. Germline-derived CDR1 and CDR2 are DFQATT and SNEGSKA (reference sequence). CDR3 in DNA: TGCAGTGCTAGAGATTTGGGACAGGGGGGAAACAATGAGCAGTTCCTC. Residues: CSARDLGQGGNNEQFL.

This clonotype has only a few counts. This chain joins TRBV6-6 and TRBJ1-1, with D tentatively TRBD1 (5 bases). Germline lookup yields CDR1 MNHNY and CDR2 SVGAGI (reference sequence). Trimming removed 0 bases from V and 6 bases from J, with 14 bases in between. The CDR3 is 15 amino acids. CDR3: CASSYSGPGSAEAFF. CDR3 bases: TGTGCCAGCAGTTACTCCGGGCCAGGGTCCGCTGAAGCTTTCTTT.

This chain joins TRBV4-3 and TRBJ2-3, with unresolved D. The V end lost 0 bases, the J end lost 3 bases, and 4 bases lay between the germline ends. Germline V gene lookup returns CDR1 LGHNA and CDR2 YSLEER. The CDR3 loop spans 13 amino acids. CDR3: CASSQDETDTQYF. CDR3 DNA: TGCGCCAGCAGCCAAGATGAAACAGATACGCAGTATTTT.